This T cell receptor (beta chain) appears in the sequencing data of a study of shared clonotypes between healthy human individuals. Overall study context: The study enrolled two women and a few men aged 18 to 49.

With 3 bases removed from V and 3 bases from J, the gap between germline ends came to 14 bases. In germline, CDR1 is SGDLS, CDR2 YYNGEE. CDR3 length: 15 amino acids. Method: immunoSEQ multiplex PCR; TCRdb's copy keeps in-frame clones and lacks some. There are about 2.2 million clones in the sample; around 93% occur only once, and around 1.7% lies in the top ten. CD45RO-negative, CCR7-positively selected cells formed the naive CD8 fraction, excluding terminally differentiated effector memory CD45RA+ cells. This clone was counted once. Its cognate antigen is unknown. Overall study findings and caveats: Among donors, the sharing of clonotypes was expected to be influenced by sequencing depth.

The specimen sequenced was naive CD8+ T cells from PBMCs. V gene TRBV9 combines with J gene TRBJ2-3, with D maybe TRBD2 (6 bases). The TCR originated in a man aged 18 to 29 in good health. Some clones in this sample may be carry-over from other donors' samples. CDR3 region: CASSEVGRLTDTQYF. In nucleotides, the CDR3 is TGTGCCAGCAGCGAAGTGGGGAGGCTGACAGATACGCAGTATTTT.